Each of the 30 T cell receptor beta chains below was sequenced from the same sample in a study of shared clonotypes between healthy human individuals. Using immunoSEQ multiplex PCR, the repertoire was profiled, and TCRdb retains in-frame clones only, with some absent. This sample has 2 million to 3 million clones, with approximately 94% found just once. The sample comprised naive CD4+ T cells from PBMCs. Subset specified: CD45RA+ positively selected. All receptors derive from a man aged 18 to 29 in good health. Some clones in this sample may be carry-over from other donors' samples.

The gene calls are TRBV27 and TRBJ2-2, with TRBD1 identical over 11 bases. The CDR3 runs 17 residues. V lost 6 bases and J lost 1; bases outside the gene matches: 7. CDR1 and CDR2 from the germline V gene are MNHEY and SMNVEV (reference sequence). CDR3 sequence reads: CASSLGQGARNTGELFF. The CDR3 DNA follows: TGTGCCAGCAGCCTCGGACAGGGGGCAAGGAACACCGGGGAGCTGTTTTTT.

This rearrangement joins TRBV19 to TRBJ2-4; 7 bases agree with TRBD1. Germline loops: CDR1 LNHDA, CDR2 SQIVND (reference sequence). The CDR3 runs to 14 residues. The V segment lost 6 bases and the J segment 3 bases; nucleotides outside the gene matches: 5. CDR3 amino acids: CASSPGQHKNIQYF. CDR3 DNA: TGTGCCAGTAGCCCGGGACAGCACAAAAACATTCAGTACTTC.

The count of this clone is one. The chain combines TRBV5-1 with TRBJ2-1; weak D call: TRBD1 (6 bases). The CDR3 is made up of 16 amino acids. Germline-derived CDR1 and CDR2 are SGHRS and YFSETQ. V shed 0 bases and J shed 4 bases, with 14 bases lying between them. Written as DNA, the CDR3 is TGCGCCAGCAGCTTGGAGGGGGTCCCAACTTACAATGAGCAGTTCTTC. This sequence encodes CASSLEGVPTYNEQFF.

The rearrangement links TRBV7-9 to TRBJ2-5; 9 bases fit TRBD1. Trimming removed 9 bases from V and 5 bases from J; junction bases left unmatched: 10. Looked up from germline, CDR1 is SEHNR and CDR2 is FQNEAQ (reference sequence). This CDR3 contains 14 residues. The CDR3 spells CASFKQGAGETQYF. CDR3 sequence (DNA): TGTGCCAGTTTCAAACAGGGGGCTGGGGAGACCCAGTACTTC.

The chain joins TRBV4-2 to TRBJ1-2; 10 bases align to TRBD1. The CDR3 extends over 16 amino acids. V lost 2 bases and J lost 8; bases outside the gene matches: 11. Germline V lookup: CDR1 LGHNA, CDR2 YNFKEQ. CDR3 residues: CASSQRGDRGGIGYTF. The CDR3 DNA reads TGTGCCAGCAGCCAAAGGGGGGACAGGGGTGGGATCGGCTACACCTTC.

This rearrangement joins TRBV5-1 to TRBJ2-3; D is ambiguous. The CDR3 covers 14 residues. The V gene's germline CDR1 is SGHRS and CDR2 YFSETQ. V lost 4 bases and J 4 bases, leaving 13 bases between the germline ends. The CDR3 sequence is CASSPTLGADTQYF. The CDR3 DNA sequence: TGCGCCAGCAGCCCTACCCTGGGCGCAGATACGCAGTATTTT.

This chain links TRBV5-1 with TRBJ2-6; D gene ambiguous. CDR3 length equals 17 residues. V lost 5 bases and J 0 bases, leaving 15 bases between the germline ends. The germline V gene has CDR1 SGHRS and CDR2 YFSETQ. The CDR3 protein is CASSRAGMSSGANVLTF. For the CDR3, the DNA is TGCGCCAGCAGTCGAGCAGGAATGAGCTCTGGGGCCAACGTCCTGACTTTC.

The chain is built from TRBV25-1 and TRBJ1-1; possibly TRBD1 for D (5 bases). The length of the CDR3 is 13 residues. Trimming took 6 bases from V and 6 from J, leaving 14 bases between them. Per germline, CDR1 MGHDK and CDR2 SYGVNS. CDR3 residues: CASSPSLGPEAFF. DNA for the CDR3: TGTGCCAGCAGCCCAAGTCTGGGGCCTGAAGCTTTCTTT.

This chain joins TRBV29-1 and TRBJ2-1; D perhaps matches TRBD1 (5 bases). There are 14 residues in the CDR3. The V end was cut by 5 bases, the J end by 5 bases, with 16 bases between. Germline-derived CDR1 and CDR2 are SQVTM and ANQGSEA. Here the CDR3 reads CSVSHSKGNNEQFF. In DNA, the CDR3 is TGCAGCGTTTCCCACTCTAAGGGGAACAATGAGCAGTTCTTC.

On this clone itself: This specimen includes other DNA sequences encoding the same CDR3. The chain joins TRBV5-1 to TRBJ2-5; weak D call: TRBD1 (6 bases). The ends were cut back, 0 bases at V and 3 bases at J, with 9 bases in the middle. Germline V gene data show CDR1 as SGHRS and CDR2 as YFSETQ. CDR3 size: 14 residues. In DNA form, the CDR3 reads TGCGCCAGCAGCTTGGGGGCAGGGGAAGAGACCCAGTACTTC. Translating gives CASSLGAGEETQYF.

This clone has a single count. The genes are TRBV5-6 and TRBJ2-1; 13 positions match TRBD2. The CDR3 totals 16 residues. V was pared by 3 bases and J by 6 bases, with 6 bases of the junction left unmatched. CDR1 and CDR2 (germline): SGHDT, YYEEEE. The CDR3 sequence is CASSSLGLAGVNEQFF. CDR3 in DNA: TGTGCCAGCAGCTCTCTAGGACTAGCGGGAGTCAATGAGCAGTTCTTC.

This chain joins TRBV27 and TRBJ1-2; perhaps TRBD1 as D (6 bases). This CDR3 spans 18 amino acids. The germline V and J ends were trimmed by 5 bases and 2 bases, with 24 bases remaining between them. Germline CDR1 reads MNHEY; CDR2 reads SMNVEV (reference sequence). This CDR3 is CASSLLRTGTRWNYGYTF. The CDR3 DNA follows: TGTGCCAGCAGTCTACTCCGCACCGGGACACGATGGAACTATGGCTACACCTTC.

The CDR3 spells CASSKGQNYNEQFF. The CDR3 DNA follows: TGCGCCAGCAGCAAGGGACAGAACTACAATGAGCAGTTCTTC. The V and J genes are TRBV5-1 and TRBJ2-1; 7 bases fit TRBD1. Trimming at V came to 4 bases and at J to 3 bases, leaving 4 bases not matched to a gene. This CDR3 is built from 14 residues. CDR1 and CDR2 (germline): SGHRS, YFSETQ. Full variable domain (rest looked up from reference TRBV5-1 and TRBJ2-1): KAGVTQTPRYLIKTRGQQVTLSCSPISGHRSVSWYQQTPGQGLQFLFEYFSETQRNKGNFPGRFSGRQFSNSRSEMNVSTLELGDSALYLCASSKGQNYNEQFFGPGTRLTVL.

The table lists this clone with a count of one. The CDR3 DNA reads TGTGCCAGCAGGGTTAGCAGCAGTTACACTGAAGCTTTCTTT. Encoded protein: CASRVSSSYTEAFF. This rearrangement joins TRBV28 to TRBJ1-1; D is uncertain. V was trimmed by 6 bases and J by 3 bases, leaving 14 bases between them. Germline assignment: CDR1 MDHEN and CDR2 SYDVKM. This CDR3 comprises 14 residues.

The chain has TRBV5-6 and TRBJ2-1, with D possibly TRBD2 on 5 matching bases. Trimming stripped 0 bases from V and 7 bases from J, with 11 bases between. The CDR3 sequence is 14 residues long. Germline V gene data show CDR1 as SGHDT and CDR2 as YYEEEE. DNA for the CDR3: TGTGCCAGCAGCTTGGTGGGAGAGGCAAATGAGCAGTTCTTC. This encodes CASSLVGEANEQFF.

V is TRBV29-1 and J is TRBJ2-7, with 7 bases identical to TRBD1. This CDR3 comprises 13 residues. J was trimmed by 7 bases and V by 4 bases; bases with no gene match: 10. Germline loops: CDR1 SQVTM, CDR2 ANQGSEA. The CDR3 loop reads CSVAGTVGLEQYF. The CDR3 nucleotides read TGCAGCGTTGCCGGGACAGTGGGTTTAGAGCAGTACTTC.

The CDR3 loop reads CASSPLPRAPTTYEQYF. The DNA for the CDR3 is TGTGCCAGCTCACCACTACCCCGGGCCCCGACAACCTACGAGCAGTACTTC. The gene calls are TRBV18 and TRBJ2-7, with unresolved D. The germline V gene has CDR1 KGHSH and CDR2 LQKENI. Trimming stripped 1 base from V and 2 bases from J, with 18 bases between. The CDR3 spans 17 residues.

The V gene is TRBV7-9, the J gene TRBJ2-1, with D unclear. Germline V gene sequence: CDR1 SEHNR, CDR2 FQNEAQ (reference sequence). The ends were cut back, 2 bases at V and 5 bases at J, with 13 bases in the middle. This CDR3 region has 15 residues. The DNA of the CDR3 is TGTGCCAGCAGCTTATCGGCCTACCGGGACAATGAGCAGTTCTTC. Amino acids: CASSLSAYRDNEQFF.

Only a few counts were recorded for this clone. The identical CDR3 is also encoded by other nucleotide sequences in the sample. CDR3 sequence reads: CAWSVSGNTIYF. For the CDR3, the DNA is TGTGCCTGGAGTGTCTCTGGAAACACCATATATTTT. The chain links TRBV30 to TRBJ1-3, with D unclear. Germline CDR1 and CDR2: GTSNPN and SVGIG (reference sequence). This CDR3 comprises 12 residues. The ends were cut back, 0 bases at V and 0 bases at J, with 0 bases in the middle.

The genes are TRBV6-5 and TRBJ2-5; TRBD1 agrees at 12 bases. The J segment lost 4 bases and the V segment lost 6 bases, leaving 3 bases of the junction unmatched. The CDR3 length is 14 residues. Germline CDR1 reads MNHEY; CDR2 reads SVGAGI. The DNA of the CDR3 is TGTGCCAGCAGCCGGGACAGGGGGCGAGAGACCCAGTACTTC. It translates to CASSRDRGRETQYF.

The chain joins TRBV18 to TRBJ2-7; TRBD1 aligns across 9 bases. CDR1 and CDR2 (germline): KGHSH, LQKENI. J gave up 1 base and V 4 bases, and 5 bases lay outside the gene matches. CDR3 length equals 15 residues. This CDR3 reads CASSQSGTGSYEQYF. The DNA for the CDR3 is TGTGCCAGCTCACAATCCGGGACAGGGTCCTACGAGCAGTACTTC.

This clone was seen only once. The genes are TRBV4-2 and TRBJ2-5; 12 bases align to TRBD1. The length of the CDR3 is 18 residues. Germline V CDR1 and CDR2: LGHNA, YNFKEQ. V was clipped by 4 bases and J by 4 bases; unmatched bases: 13. The DNA for the CDR3 is TGTGCCAGCAGCCTAGACTGGGACAGGGGGCGCATGGGAGAGACCCAGTACTTC. Translation: CASSLDWDRGRMGETQYF.

The rearrangement joins TRBV2 to TRBJ1-5; 7 nucleotides line up with TRBD1. The CDR3 loop spans 15 amino acids. Trimming removed 5 bases from V and 2 bases from J; junction bases left unmatched: 6. Germline CDR1 SNHLY, CDR2 FYNNEI. The CDR3 DNA follows: TGTGCCAGCAGTTTTGGGGACAGACGCAATCAGCCCCAGCATTTT. It is translated as CASSFGDRRNQPQHF.

This chain connects TRBV4-2 to TRBJ2-3; a possible D gene is TRBD1 (6 bases). Germline V gene data show CDR1 as LGHNA and CDR2 as YNFKEQ. This CDR3 has 16 amino acids. Trimming left V 0 bases short and J 7 bases short, with 17 bases between. The CDR3 DNA follows: TGTGCCAGCAGCCAAGATCTGGGGGCCAGCTGGAATACGCAGTATTTT. Its translation is CASSQDLGASWNTQYF.

The chain couples TRBV5-1 to TRBJ1-1; no clear D gene. This CDR3 has 15 amino acids. V was cut by 5 bases and J by 4 bases, with 18 bases left in between. Germline V gene sequence: CDR1 SGHRS, CDR2 YFSETQ. DNA of the CDR3: TGCGCCAGCAGTCTCTTAATTGCTGCTGGCACTGAAGCTTTCTTT. This sequence encodes CASSLLIAAGTEAFF.

This chain links TRBV6-4 with TRBJ2-5; D ambiguous. This CDR3 is 14 amino acids long. CDR1 MRHNA and CDR2 SNTAGT come from the germline V gene. The V end lost 4 bases, the J end lost 1 base, and 10 bases lay between the germline ends. Here the CDR3 DNA reads TGTGCCAGCAGTGGAAATTTGTCCCAAGAGACCCAGTACTTC. Translation: CASSGNLSQETQYF.

This clone showed up just once. The rearrangement links TRBV5-1 to TRBJ2-1; no clear D. Trimming took 0 bases from V and 6 from J, leaving 7 bases between them. This CDR3 has 13 residues. In germline, CDR1 is SGHRS, CDR2 YFSETQ. The CDR3 DNA sequence: TGCGCCAGCAGCTTGGGACTTTTCAATGAGCAGTTCTTC. Its translation is CASSLGLFNEQFF.

The V and J genes are TRBV4-1 and TRBJ2-7; 15 bases fit TRBD2. Germline V gene sequence: CDR1 MGHRA, CDR2 YSYEKL. The CDR3 sequence is 16 residues long. V was clipped by 1 base and J by 4 bases; unmatched bases: 2. The CDR3 coding sequence is TGCGCCAGCAGCCAAGTTGGACTAGCGGGAGGGTACGAGCAGTACTTC. This translates into CASSQVGLAGGYEQYF.

This chain connects TRBV28 to TRBJ1-1, with D possibly matching TRBD1 (5 bases). In germline, CDR1 is MDHEN, CDR2 SYDVKM. Trimming left V 6 bases short and J 5 bases short, with 10 bases between. The CDR3 extends over 12 amino acids. In DNA, the CDR3 is TGTGCCAGCAGGCCAGGGAAGACTGAAGCTTTCTTT. Translated: CASRPGKTEAFF.

This clone was observed a single time. The gene calls are TRBV9 and TRBJ2-7; 8 positions agree with TRBD2. The trim removed 3 bases at V and 6 bases at J, leaving 11 bases unmatched. Germline CDR1 reads SGDLS; CDR2 reads YYNGEE. This CDR3 has 15 amino acids. As DNA, the CDR3 is TGTGCCAGCAGCGCCCTGAGCGGGAGTGGCGTCGAGCAGTACTTC. This codes for CASSALSGSGVEQYF.